Listed below are T cell receptor beta chains from one sample, sequenced in a study of monozygotic twins with cystic fibrosis. Clones were read by immunoSEQ multiplex PCR, and TCRdb kept only the in-frame ones, dropping some. Among around 15,000 clones, over 75% were seen once, and the ten largest hold about 0.69%. Sequencing was done on a sample of blood. These receptors were obtained from a boy under 18 with cystic fibrosis. CDR3s include the opening cysteine and the closing phenylalanine or tryptophan. Each record gives: V gene, clone size, CDR3 protein. The listing skips clone size in some rows; elsewhere it reads once, few, many or a size class.

v_call: TRBV15; clone_size: .; cdr3_aa: CATQETGGVEGYTF
v_call: TRBV19; clone_size: .; cdr3_aa: CASSILAGYSYNEQFF
v_call: TRBV18; clone_size: .; cdr3_aa: CASSPPGETEAFF
v_call: TRBV28; clone_size: .; cdr3_aa: CANITYGGTGPTNSNQPQHF
v_call: TRBV4-1; clone_size: .; cdr3_aa: CASSQERDRGTEAFF
v_call: TRBV2; clone_size: .; cdr3_aa: CASKQQGIYQETQYF
v_call: TRBV19; clone_size: .; cdr3_aa: CASSKADTGSRPQHF
v_call: TRBV2; clone_size: .; cdr3_aa: CASSGLLETQYF
v_call: TRBV7-9; clone_size: few; cdr3_aa: CASSLVPPGNYGYTF
v_call: TRBV10-3; clone_size: .; cdr3_aa: CAISESGQLPAYGYTF
v_call: TRBV6-5; clone_size: .; cdr3_aa: CASSEGQLNYGYTF
v_call: TRBV9; clone_size: .; cdr3_aa: CASSVGGSRNTEAFF
v_call: TRBV4-1; clone_size: .; cdr3_aa: CASSQDWTQGENTEAFF
v_call: TRBV7-9; clone_size: few; cdr3_aa: CASSLGQGMGSNFYGYTF
v_call: TRBV30; clone_size: .; cdr3_aa: CAWKRQGPSPLHF
v_call: TRBV5-1; clone_size: .; cdr3_aa: CASSLEGRFNSPLHF
v_call: TRBV5-6; clone_size: .; cdr3_aa: CASSFGVGQQPQHF
v_call: TRBV9; clone_size: .; cdr3_aa: CASSPSGTSGRVVEVTQYF
v_call: TRBV6-6; clone_size: .; cdr3_aa: CASSYLGQGDTEAFF
v_call: TRBV7-3; clone_size: .; cdr3_aa: CASSSGPRTPYEQYF
v_call: TRBV27; clone_size: .; cdr3_aa: CASSSSQGAGNQPQHF
v_call: TRBV13; clone_size: .; cdr3_aa: CASSKALLAGRYTGELFF
v_call: TRBV6-5; clone_size: .; cdr3_aa: CASSYSQGGTQYF